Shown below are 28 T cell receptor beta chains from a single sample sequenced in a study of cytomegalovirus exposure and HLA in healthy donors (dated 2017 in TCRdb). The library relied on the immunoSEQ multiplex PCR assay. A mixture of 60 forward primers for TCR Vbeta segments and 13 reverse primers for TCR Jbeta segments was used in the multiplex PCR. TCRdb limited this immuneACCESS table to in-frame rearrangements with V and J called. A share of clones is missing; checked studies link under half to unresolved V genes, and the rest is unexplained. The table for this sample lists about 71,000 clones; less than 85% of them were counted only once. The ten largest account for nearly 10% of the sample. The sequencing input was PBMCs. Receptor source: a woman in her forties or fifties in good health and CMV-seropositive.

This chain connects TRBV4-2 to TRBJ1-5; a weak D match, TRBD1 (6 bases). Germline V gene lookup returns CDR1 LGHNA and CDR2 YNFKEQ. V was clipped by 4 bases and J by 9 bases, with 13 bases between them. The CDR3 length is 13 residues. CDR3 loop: CASSPGALGPQHF. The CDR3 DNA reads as TGTGCCAGCAGCCCAGGGGCGCTAGGGCCCCAGCATTTT.

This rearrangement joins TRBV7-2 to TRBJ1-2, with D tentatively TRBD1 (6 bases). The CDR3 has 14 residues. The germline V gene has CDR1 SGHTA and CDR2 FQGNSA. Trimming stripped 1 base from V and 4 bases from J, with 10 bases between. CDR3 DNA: TGTGCCAGCAGCTTAGACGGACAGCTCTATGGCTACACCTTC. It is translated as CASSLDGQLYGYTF. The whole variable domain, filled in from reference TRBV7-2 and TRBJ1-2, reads GAGVSQSPSNKVTEKGKDVELRCDPISGHTALYWYRQSLGQGLEFLIYFQGNSAPDKSGLPSDRFSAERTGGSVSTLTIQRTQQEDSAVYLCASSLDGQLYGYTFGSGTRLTVV.

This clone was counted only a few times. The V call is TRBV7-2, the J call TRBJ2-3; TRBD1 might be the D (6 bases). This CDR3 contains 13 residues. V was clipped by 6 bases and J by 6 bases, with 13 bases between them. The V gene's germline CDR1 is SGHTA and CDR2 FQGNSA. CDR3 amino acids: CASRPDRPDTQYF. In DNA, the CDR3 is TGTGCCAGCAGGCCAGACAGGCCGGATACGCAGTATTTT.

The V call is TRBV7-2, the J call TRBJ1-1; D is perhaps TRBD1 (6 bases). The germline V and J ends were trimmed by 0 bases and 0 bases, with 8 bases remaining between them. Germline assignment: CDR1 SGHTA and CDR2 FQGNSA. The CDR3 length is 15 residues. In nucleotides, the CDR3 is TGTGCCAGCAGCTTAGCCCGGACAGTGAACACTGAAGCTTTCTTT. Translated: CASSLARTVNTEAFF.

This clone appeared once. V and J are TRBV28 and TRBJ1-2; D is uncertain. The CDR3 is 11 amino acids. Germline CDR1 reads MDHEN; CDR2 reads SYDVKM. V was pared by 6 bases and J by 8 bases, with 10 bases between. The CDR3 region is CASSSVGGYTF. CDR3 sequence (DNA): TGTGCCAGCAGCAGCGTTGGGGGCTACACCTTC.

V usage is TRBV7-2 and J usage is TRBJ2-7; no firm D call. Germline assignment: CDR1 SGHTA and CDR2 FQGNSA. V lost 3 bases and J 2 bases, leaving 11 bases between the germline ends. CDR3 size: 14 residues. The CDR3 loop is CASSLNRAAYEQYF. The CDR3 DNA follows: TGTGCCAGCAGCTTGAACAGAGCAGCCTACGAGCAGTACTTC. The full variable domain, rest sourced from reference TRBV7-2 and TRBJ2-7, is GAGVSQSPSNKVTEKGKDVELRCDPISGHTALYWYRQSLGQGLEFLIYFQGNSAPDKSGLPSDRFSAERTGGSVSTLTIQRTQQEDSAVYLCASSLNRAAYEQYFGPGTRLTVT.

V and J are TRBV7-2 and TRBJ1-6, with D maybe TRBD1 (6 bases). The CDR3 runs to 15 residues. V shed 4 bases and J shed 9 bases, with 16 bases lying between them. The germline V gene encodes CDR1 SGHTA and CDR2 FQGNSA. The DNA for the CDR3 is TGTGCCAGCAGCTCACGGGGGCGGGGGGGTTCACCCCTCCACTTT. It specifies CASSSRGRGGSPLHF. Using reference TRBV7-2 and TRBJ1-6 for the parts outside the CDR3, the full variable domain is GAGVSQSPSNKVTEKGKDVELRCDPISGHTALYWYRQSLGQGLEFLIYFQGNSAPDKSGLPSDRFSAERTGGSVSTLTIQRTQQEDSAVYLCASSSRGRGGSPLHFGNGTRLTVT.

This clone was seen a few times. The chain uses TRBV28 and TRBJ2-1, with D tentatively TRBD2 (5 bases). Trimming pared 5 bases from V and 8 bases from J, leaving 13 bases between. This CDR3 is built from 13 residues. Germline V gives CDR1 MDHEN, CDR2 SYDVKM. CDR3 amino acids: CASSLPSDYEQFF. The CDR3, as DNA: TGTGCCAGCAGTCTTCCTTCGGACTATGAGCAGTTCTTC.

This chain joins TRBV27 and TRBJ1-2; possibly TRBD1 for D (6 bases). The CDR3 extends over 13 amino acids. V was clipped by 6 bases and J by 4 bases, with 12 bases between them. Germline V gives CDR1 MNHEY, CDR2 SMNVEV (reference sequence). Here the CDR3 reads CASSRQASYGYTF. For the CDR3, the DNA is TGTGCCAGCAGCCGACAGGCGAGCTATGGCTACACCTTC.

This chain's CDR3 is CAFLGGQLNPQNTEAFF. As DNA, the CDR3 is TGTGCCTTCCTAGGGGGACAGCTTAACCCCCAGAACACTGAAGCTTTCTTT. The gene calls are TRBV30 and TRBJ1-1, with 7 bases lining up with TRBD1. Germline-derived CDR1 and CDR2 are GTSNPN and SVGIG (reference sequence). The CDR3 runs to 17 residues. V lost 7 bases to trimming and J lost 1 base; unmatched junction nucleotides: 18.

DNA for the CDR3: TGTGCCAGCAGCCCCAGGGGCATCTCTGGAAACACCATATATTTT. Translation: CASSPRGISGNTIYF. The V and J genes are TRBV7-6 and TRBJ1-3, with D perhaps TRBD1 (6 bases). V was shortened by 5 bases and J by 0 bases, with 11 bases between the two germline ends. This CDR3 contains 15 residues. Germline CDR1 reads SGHVS; CDR2 reads FNYEAQ.

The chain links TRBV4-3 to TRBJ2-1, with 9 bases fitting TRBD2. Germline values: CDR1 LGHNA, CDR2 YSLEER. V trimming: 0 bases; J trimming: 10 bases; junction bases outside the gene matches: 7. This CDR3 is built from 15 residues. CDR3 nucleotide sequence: TGCGCCAGCAGCCAAGAGGCTATGGCGGGAGGGGAGCAGTTCTTC. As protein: CASSQEAMAGGEQFF.

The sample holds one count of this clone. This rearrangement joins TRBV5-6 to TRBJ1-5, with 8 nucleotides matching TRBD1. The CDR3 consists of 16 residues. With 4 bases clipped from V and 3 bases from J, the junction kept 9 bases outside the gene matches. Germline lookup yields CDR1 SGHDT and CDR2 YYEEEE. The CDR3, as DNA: TGTGCCAGCAGCCAGGATGGACAGGGCTTCAATCAGCCCCAGCATTTT. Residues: CASSQDGQGFNQPQHF. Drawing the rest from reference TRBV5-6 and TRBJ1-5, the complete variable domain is DAGVTQSPTHLIKTRGQQVTLRCSPKSGHDTVSWYQQALGQGPQFIFQYYEEEERQRGNFPDRFSGHQFPNYSSELNVNALLLGDSALYLCASSQDGQGFNQPQHFGDGTRLSIL.

The CDR3: CASRPSGQPGSYTF. CDR3 coding DNA: TGTGCCAGCAGACCCTCGGGACAGCCCGGGAGCTACACCTTC. This chain connects TRBV28 to TRBJ1-2; 7 positions match TRBD1. The germline gives CDR1 MDHEN, CDR2 SYDVKM. The CDR3 spans 14 residues. With 6 bases clipped from V and 9 bases from J, the junction kept 13 bases outside the gene matches.

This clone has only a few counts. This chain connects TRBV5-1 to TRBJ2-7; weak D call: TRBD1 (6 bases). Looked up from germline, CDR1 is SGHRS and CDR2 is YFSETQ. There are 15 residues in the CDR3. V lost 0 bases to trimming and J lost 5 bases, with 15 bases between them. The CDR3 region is CASSLADRLGDEQYF. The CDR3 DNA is TGCGCCAGCAGCTTGGCCGACAGGTTGGGGGACGAGCAGTACTTC.

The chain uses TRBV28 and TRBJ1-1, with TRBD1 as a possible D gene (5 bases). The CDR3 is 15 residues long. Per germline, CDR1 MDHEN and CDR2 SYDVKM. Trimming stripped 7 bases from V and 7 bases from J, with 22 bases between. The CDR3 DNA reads TGTGCCAGCATTATTTCGCTCGGGGGTAAGGGTGAAGCTTTCTTT. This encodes CASIISLGGKGEAFF.

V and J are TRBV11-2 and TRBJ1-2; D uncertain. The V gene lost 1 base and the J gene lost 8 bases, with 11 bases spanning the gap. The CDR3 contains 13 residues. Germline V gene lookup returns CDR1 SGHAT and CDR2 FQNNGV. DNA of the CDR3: TGTGCCAGCAGCTTAGTGTGGGCTGAGGGCTACACCTTC. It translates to CASSLVWAEGYTF.

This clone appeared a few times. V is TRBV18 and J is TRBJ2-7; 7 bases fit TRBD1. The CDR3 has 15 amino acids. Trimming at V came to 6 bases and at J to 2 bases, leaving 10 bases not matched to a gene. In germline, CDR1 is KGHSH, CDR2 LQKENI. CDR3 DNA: TGTGCCAGCTCGGCCCAGGGACAGAACACCTACGAGCAGTACTTC. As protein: CASSAQGQNTYEQYF.

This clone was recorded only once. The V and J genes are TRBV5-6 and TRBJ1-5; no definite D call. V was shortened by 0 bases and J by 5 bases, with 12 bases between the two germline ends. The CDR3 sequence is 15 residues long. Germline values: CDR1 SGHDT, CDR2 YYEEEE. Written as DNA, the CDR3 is TGTGCCAGCAGCTTGGGGACTCCGGGGTATCAGCCCCAGCATTTT. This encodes CASSLGTPGYQPQHF.

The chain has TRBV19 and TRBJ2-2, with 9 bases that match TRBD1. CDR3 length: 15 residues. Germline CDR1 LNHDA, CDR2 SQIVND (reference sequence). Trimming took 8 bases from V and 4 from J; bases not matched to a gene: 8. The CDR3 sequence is CASRRDRVSTGELFF. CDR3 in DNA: TGTGCCAGTCGAAGGGACAGGGTGAGCACCGGGGAGCTGTTTTTT.

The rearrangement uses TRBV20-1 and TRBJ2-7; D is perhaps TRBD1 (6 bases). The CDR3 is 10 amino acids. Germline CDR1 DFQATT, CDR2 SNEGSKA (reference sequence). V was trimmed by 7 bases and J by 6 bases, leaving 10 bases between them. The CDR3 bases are TGCAGTGACAACAGGGTCGAGCAGTACTTC. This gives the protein CSDNRVEQYF.

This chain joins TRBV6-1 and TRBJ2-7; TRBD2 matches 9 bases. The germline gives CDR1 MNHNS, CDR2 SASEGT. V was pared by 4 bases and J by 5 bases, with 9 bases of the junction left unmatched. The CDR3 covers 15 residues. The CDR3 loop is CASSALAGRFDEQYF. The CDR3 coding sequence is TGTGCCAGCAGTGCCCTAGCGGGAAGGTTCGACGAGCAGTACTTC.

The CDR3 DNA reads as TGTGCCAGCAGCGACGTGACAGCATTGAACACTGAAGCTTTCTTT. As protein: CASSDVTALNTEAFF. The chain is built from TRBV5-6 and TRBJ1-1, with a tentative D call TRBD1 (5 bases). V lost 4 bases and J lost 0, with 13 bases in between. CDR1 and CDR2 from the germline V gene are SGHDT and YYEEEE. CDR3 length equals 15 residues.

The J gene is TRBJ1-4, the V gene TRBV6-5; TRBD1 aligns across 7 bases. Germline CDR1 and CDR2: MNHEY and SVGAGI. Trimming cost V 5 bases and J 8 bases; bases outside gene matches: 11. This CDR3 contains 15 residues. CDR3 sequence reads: CASSPRQGIREKLFF. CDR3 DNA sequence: TGTGCCAGCAGTCCTAGACAGGGCATTAGGGAAAAACTGTTTTTT.

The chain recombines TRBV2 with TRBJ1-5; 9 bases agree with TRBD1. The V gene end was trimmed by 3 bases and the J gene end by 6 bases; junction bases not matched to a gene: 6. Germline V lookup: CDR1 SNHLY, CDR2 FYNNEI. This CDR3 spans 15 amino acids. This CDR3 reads CASSETTGGGQPQHF. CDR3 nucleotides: TGTGCCAGCAGTGAGACAACAGGGGGCGGTCAGCCCCAGCATTTT.

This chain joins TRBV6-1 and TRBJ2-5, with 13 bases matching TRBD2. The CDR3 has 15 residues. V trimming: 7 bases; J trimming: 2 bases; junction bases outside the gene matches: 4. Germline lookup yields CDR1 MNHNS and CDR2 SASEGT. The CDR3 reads CASTWTSGSQETQYF. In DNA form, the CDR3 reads TGTGCCAGCACCTGGACTAGCGGGAGTCAAGAGACCCAGTACTTC.

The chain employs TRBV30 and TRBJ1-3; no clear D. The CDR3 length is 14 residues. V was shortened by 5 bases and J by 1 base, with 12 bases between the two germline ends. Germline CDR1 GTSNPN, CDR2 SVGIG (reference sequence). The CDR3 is CAWLRSRSGNTIYF. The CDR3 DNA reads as TGTGCCTGGTTGAGGTCGCGGTCTGGAAACACCATATATTTT.

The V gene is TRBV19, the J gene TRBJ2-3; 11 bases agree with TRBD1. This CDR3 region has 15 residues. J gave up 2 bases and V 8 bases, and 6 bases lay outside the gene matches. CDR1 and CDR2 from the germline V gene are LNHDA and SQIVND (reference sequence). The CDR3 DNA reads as TGTGCCAGTGGGACGGACAGGGGGCTCACAGATACGCAGTATTTT. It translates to CASGTDRGLTDTQYF.